Listed below are T cell receptor beta chains from one sample, sequenced in a study of blood T cell repertoires in COVID-19. Using immunoSEQ multiplex PCR, the repertoire was profiled, and TCRdb retains in-frame clones only, with some absent. The sample holds some 260,000 clones, about 90% seen once. The source material was PBMCs or T cells enriched from blood (not recorded which). These receptors were taken from a young woman with acute COVID-19. The CDR3 runs from the conserved cysteine through the conserved F or W. A D gene is named only where the DNA matches it firmly. Some rows have no size entry. The others give once, few or many, or a class for an expanded clone.

size	D	V	J	CDR3	DNA
-	TRBD1	TRBV5-4	TRBJ2-2	CASRFRGTGNTGELFF	TGTGCCAGCAGGTTCCGAGGGACAGGAAACACCGGGGAGCTGTTTTTT
-	TRBD2	TRBV28	TRBJ2-1	CASSSLAGGGGLDEQFF	TGTGCCAGCAGTTCACTAGCGGGGGGTGGTGGATTGGATGAGCAGTTCTTC
-	-	TRBV7-6	TRBJ2-1	CASSLAVGLYNEQFF	TGTGCCAGCAGCTTAGCGGTGGGACTCTACAATGAGCAGTTCTTC
-	-	TRBV11-2	TRBJ2-1	CASSLSGSNEQFF	TGTGCCAGCAGCTTGAGTGGGAGCAATGAGCAGTTCTTC
-	TRBD2	TRBV9	TRBJ2-2	CASSVTSGGATGELFF	TGTGCCAGCAGCGTAACTAGCGGGGGAGCTACCGGGGAGCTGTTTTTT
-	TRBD1	TRBV18	TRBJ1-1	CASSPDRVNTEAFF	TGTGCCAGCTCACCAGACAGGGTGAACACTGAAGCTTTCTTT
once	TRBD2	TRBV9	TRBJ2-1	CASSPQLLAGSPREQFF	TGTGCCAGCAGCCCCCAATTACTAGCGGGGTCCCCTCGGGAGCAGTTCTTC
-	TRBD2	TRBV7-9	TRBJ2-2	CASSPRLAGDTGELFF	TGTGCCAGCAGCCCCCGGTTAGCGGGAGACACCGGGGAGCTGTTTTTT
-	-	TRBV7-2	TRBJ2-2	CASSLGGKNTGELFF	TGTGCCAGCAGCTTAGGCGGGAAGAACACCGGGGAGCTGTTTTTT
-	-	TRBV9	TRBJ1-1	CASRRLGGITNTEAFF	TGTGCCAGCAGGAGACTTGGGGGGATTACAAACACTGAAGCTTTCTTT
-	-	TRBV7-9	TRBJ1-4	CASSSFGGVRFATNEKLFF	TGTGCCAGCAGCTCATTTGGGGGGGTCAGGTTTGCAACTAATGAAAAACTGTTTTTT
-	TRBD1	TRBV6-5	TRBJ2-7	CASSLDRGDSYEQYF	TGTGCCAGCAGCTTGGACAGGGGAGACTCCTACGAGCAGTACTTC
-	TRBD2	TRBV14	TRBJ2-5	CASSHRAGGQETQYF	TGTGCCAGCAGCCATCGGGCGGGGGGCCAAGAGACCCAGTACTTC
-	TRBD2	TRBV4-1	TRBJ2-3	CASSQQLAGASDTQYF	TGCGCCAGCAGCCAACAACTAGCGGGAGCCTCGGATACGCAGTATTTT
-	-	TRBV10-3	TRBJ2-6	CAISDLATGGANVLTF	TGTGCCATCAGTGATTTGGCCACGGGGGGGGCCAACGTCCTGACTTTC
-	TRBD1	TRBV2	TRBJ2-1	CASSPGTGLEQFF	TGTGCCAGCAGTCCCGGGACAGGGCTTGAGCAGTTCTTC
-	TRBD1	TRBV24-1	TRBJ2-7	CATGGDRGESYEQYF	TGTGCCACCGGTGGGGACAGGGGGGAATCCTACGAGCAGTACTTC
-	-	TRBV19	TRBJ2-7	CASSIDLGYEQYF	TGTGCCAGTAGTATAGATCTCGGCTACGAGCAGTACTTC
-	-	TRBV7-2	TRBJ1-2	CASSLVKGGGYGYTF	TGTGCCAGCAGCTTAGTTAAGGGAGGGGGCTATGGCTACACCTTC
-	-	TRBV27	TRBJ1-2	CASSPGGNYGYTF	TGTGCCAGCAGTCCGGGGGGGAACTATGGCTACACCTTC
once	TRBD1	TRBV4-1	TRBJ1-6	CASSQVPGTAQPRLFFNSPLHF	TGCGCCAGCAGCCAAGTTCCTGGGACAGCACAGCCACGACTATTCTTTAATTCACCCCTCCACTTT
-	TRBD1	TRBV5-4	TRBJ1-2	CASSSPDRVFGYTF	TGTGCCAGCAGCTCACCGGACAGGGTTTTTGGCTACACCTTC
-	-	TRBV18	TRBJ2-2	CASSPRAGGGPNTGELFF	TGTGCCAGCTCACCACGTGCAGGGGGAGGCCCCAACACCGGGGAGCTGTTTTTT
-	TRBD1	TRBV7-9	TRBJ1-5	CASSRQGRRGNQPQHF	TGTGCCAGCAGCCGACAGGGGCGGCGGGGCAATCAGCCCCAGCATTTT
-	-	TRBV10-3	TRBJ1-2	CAITSDLYGYTF	TGTGCCATCACCTCAGACTTATATGGCTACACCTTC
-	TRBD1	TRBV2	TRBJ2-7	CASSTGQTYEQYF	TGTGCCAGCAGTACGGGACAGACCTACGAGCAGTACTTC
-	TRBD2	TRBV4-1	TRBJ2-3	CASSQDGTGGSTDTQYF	TGCGCCAGCAGCCAAGATGGAACGGGAGGGAGCACAGATACGCAGTATTTT
-	-	TRBV30	TRBJ1-6	CACSLSGSSYNSPLHF	TGTGCCTGCTCCCTTTCGGGGAGCTCCTATAATTCACCCCTCCACTTT
-	-	TRBV2	TRBJ2-7	CASSVSVSEQYF	TGTGCCAGCAGTGTGTCCGTGTCCGAGCAGTACTTC
-	-	TRBV5-1	TRBJ2-1	CASSLGPGSYNEQFF	TGCGCCAGCAGCTTGGGGCCCGGGAGCTACAATGAGCAGTTCTTC
-	TRBD1	TRBV11-2	TRBJ1-2	CASSLGGQGGRGYTF	TGTGCCAGCAGCTTAGGCGGACAAGGGGGCCGCGGCTACACCTTC
-	TRBD1	TRBV28	TRBJ1-1	CASSLGQGAAFF	TGTGCCAGCAGTTTGGGACAGGGGGCCGCTTTCTTT
-	-	TRBV28	TRBJ1-4	CASSLGGKANEKLFF	TGTGCCAGCAGTTTAGGGGGGAAAGCTAATGAAAAACTGTTTTTT
-	-	TRBV7-3	TRBJ2-2	CASSIPGGGGTGELFF	TGTGCCAGCAGCATCCCGGGGGGCGGCGGCACCGGGGAGCTGTTTTTT
once	-	TRBV3-1/TRBV3-2	TRBJ1-2	CASSHPYGYTF	TGTGCCAGCAGCCACCCGTATGGCTACACCTTC
-	-	TRBV2	TRBJ1-1	CASSEGTTNTEAFF	TGTGCCAGCAGTGAGGGGACAACGAACACTGAAGCTTTCTTT
-	TRBD1	TRBV7-9	TRBJ2-1	CASRKGTDTYNEQFF	TGTGCCAGCAGGAAGGGGACAGACACCTACAATGAGCAGTTCTTC
-	-	TRBV2	TRBJ1-5	CASREDYLLNQPQHF	TGTGCCAGCAGGGAAGACTACCTGCTGAATCAGCCCCAGCATTTT
-	-	TRBV5-1	TRBJ1-6	CASSLTGIGSPLHF	TGCGCCAGCAGCTTGACAGGGATAGGTTCACCCCTCCACTTT
-	TRBD2	TRBV28	TRBJ2-3	CASRRLAASTDTQYF	TGTGCCAGCAGAAGACTAGCGGCCAGCACAGATACGCAGTATTTT
-	TRBD1	TRBV19	TRBJ1-2	CASTRDRWDYGYTF	TGTGCCAGTACTCGGGACAGGTGGGACTATGGCTACACCTTC
-	-	TRBV7-8	TRBJ2-7	CASSLFGRTAGSYEQYF	TGTGCCAGCAGCTTATTTGGCCGGACAGCCGGCTCCTACGAGCAGTACTTC
-	TRBD1	TRBV18	TRBJ1-6	CASSPNDRENSPLHF	TGTGCCAGCTCACCAAACGACAGGGAGAATTCACCCCTCCACTTT
-	-	TRBV5-4	TRBJ2-7	CASSFYHEQYF	TGTGCCAGCAGCTTCTACCACGAGCAGTACTTC
-	-	TRBV7-3	TRBJ2-1	CASSLDGGSDNEQFF	TGTGCCAGCAGCTTAGATGGCGGATCAGACAATGAGCAGTTCTTC
-	TRBD2	TRBV5-8	TRBJ2-3	CASSLLAGSTDTQYF	TGTGCCAGCAGCTTACTAGCGGGGAGCACAGATACGCAGTATTTT
-	TRBD1	TRBV29-1	TRBJ1-2	CSVGGQKYGYTF	TGCAGCGTTGGGGGACAGAAGTATGGCTACACCTTC
few	TRBD2	TRBV28	TRBJ2-5	CASSLITSGRETQYF	TGTGCCAGCAGTTTGATTACTAGCGGGAGAGAGACCCAGTACTTC
once	-	TRBV12-2	TRBJ2-7	CASRLFSSSYEQYF	TGTGCAAGTCGCTTATTTTCCAGCTCCTACGAGCAGTACTTC
-	TRBD2	TRBV4-3	TRBJ2-3	CASSHALAVSTDTQYF	TGCGCCAGCAGCCACGCACTAGCGGTCAGCACAGATACGCAGTATTTT
-	-	TRBV9	TRBJ2-1	CASSVTGHSYNEQFF	TGTGCCAGCAGCGTAACGGGACACTCCTACAATGAGCAGTTCTTC